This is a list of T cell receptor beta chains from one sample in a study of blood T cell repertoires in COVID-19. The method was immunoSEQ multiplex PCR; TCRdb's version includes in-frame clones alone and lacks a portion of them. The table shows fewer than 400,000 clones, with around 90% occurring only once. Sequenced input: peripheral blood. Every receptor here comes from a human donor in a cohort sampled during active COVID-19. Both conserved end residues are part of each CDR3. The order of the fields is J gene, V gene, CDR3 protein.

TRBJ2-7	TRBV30	CASSWTDGYEQYF
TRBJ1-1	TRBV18	CASSPQPTGTEAFF
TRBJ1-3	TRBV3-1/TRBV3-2	CASSLGQGREGNTIYF
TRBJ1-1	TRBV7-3	CASSHRQGVFTEAFF
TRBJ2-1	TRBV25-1	CASSISGRAYDEQFF
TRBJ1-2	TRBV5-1	CASSVDRPPNYGYTF
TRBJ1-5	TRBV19	CASATGGDQPQHF
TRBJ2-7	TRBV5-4	CASSLGLRDTNYEQYF
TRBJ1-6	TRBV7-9	CASSFRDSPLHF
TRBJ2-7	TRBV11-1	CASSPWTGAGEQYF
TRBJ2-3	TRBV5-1	CASSSGDADTQYF
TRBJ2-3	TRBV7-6	CASSLALTSGGARDTQYF
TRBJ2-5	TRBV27	CASSLSVGTGARKTQYF
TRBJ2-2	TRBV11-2	CASSPPGQADRRNTGELFF
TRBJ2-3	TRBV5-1	CASSLVGDPSDTQYF
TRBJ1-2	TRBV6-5	CAAPGGDTPNYGYTF
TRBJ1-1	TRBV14	CASSQESWGFRVFAEAFF
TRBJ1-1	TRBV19	CASSISPWGGNGNNEAFF
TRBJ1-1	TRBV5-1	CASSLDAGDGTEAFF
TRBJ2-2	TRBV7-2	CASSPLSVSNTGELFF
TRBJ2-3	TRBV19	CASSIGGTATDTQYF
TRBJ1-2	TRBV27	CASSFSAQGSANYGYTF
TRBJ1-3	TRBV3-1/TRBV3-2	CASSPYGNTIYF
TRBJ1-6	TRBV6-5	CASNQGQAGAPLHF
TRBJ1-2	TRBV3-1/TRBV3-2	CASSQDQAVAYGYTF
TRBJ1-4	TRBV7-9	CASSLAGSGNEKLFF
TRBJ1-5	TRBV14	CASSLGTGKDSNQPQHF
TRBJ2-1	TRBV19	CASNTRTSGVNNEQFF
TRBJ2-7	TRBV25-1	CAVSAPRYPGLSYEQYF
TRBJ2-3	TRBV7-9	CASSTLVPGLAGGRRTDTQYF
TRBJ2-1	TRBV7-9	CASSPHGRGEQFF
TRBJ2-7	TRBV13	CASSFTSSEKSYEQYF
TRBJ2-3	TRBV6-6	CASSPGDRLAGPNTQYF
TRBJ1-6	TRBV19	CASSGTGFSPLHF
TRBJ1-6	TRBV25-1	CASSDLRQGINNSPLHF
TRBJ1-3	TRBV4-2	CASSRQGANTIYF
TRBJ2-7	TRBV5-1	CASSPSTGTGIYEQYF
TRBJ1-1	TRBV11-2	CASSSNTRLNRVGDTEAFF
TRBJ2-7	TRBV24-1	CATSEGTSGPSYEQYF
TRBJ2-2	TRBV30	CAWRGLRNGELFF
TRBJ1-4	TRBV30	CAWSRAGRNEKLFF
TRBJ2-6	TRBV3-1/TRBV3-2	CASTRGGGTGANVLTF